Each of the 19 T cell receptor delta chains below was sequenced from the same sample in a study of Vγ9Vδ2 T cells in congenital toxoplasmosis. TRGC- and TRDC-specific primers primed one-tube template-switch reverse transcription to make cDNA. The TRGC primer was designed to target TRGC1 and TRGC2 alike. TCRdb redid the clone calls on the reads with CATT. This table holds approximately 790 delta-chain clones, roughly 15% found once. Sequences were obtained from gamma-delta T cells from blood. The origin of the receptors is a child younger than 10 born to a mother with Toxoplasma gondii infection during pregnancy, either congenitally infected or uninfected (not recorded which).

This clone ranks as large. The chain recombines TRDV2 with TRDJ3, with TRDD3 matching 11 bases. The V gene end was trimmed by 9 bases and the J gene end by 3 bases; junction bases not matched to a gene: 6. The CDR3 has 16 amino acids. Germline CDR1 reads GEAIGNYY; CDR2 reads EKD. CDR3 loop: CATRLGDIWDTRQMFF. CDR3 DNA sequence: TGTGCCACTCGACTGGGGGATATCTGGGACACCCGACAGATGTTTTTC.

This clone rates as large. The chain joins TRDV1 to TRDJ1; no clear D gene. Trimming left V 1 base short and J 0 bases short, with 18 bases between. Germline values: CDR1 TSWWSYY, CDR2 QGS. The CDR3 has 18 amino acids. The CDR3: CALGEPLARVKYTDKLIF. CDR3 nucleotide sequence: TGTGCTCTTGGGGAACCACTCGCCCGGGTCAAGTACACCGATAAACTCATCTTT.

Note on this clone: The junction does not match germline at one end; this may be a read error. The chain links TRDV2 to TRDJ3; D unresolved. The germline gives CDR1 GEAIGNYY, CDR2 EKD. The CDR3 is 10 residues long. In DNA, the CDR3 is TGTGCCTGTGACACCCGACAGATGTTTTTC. This gives the protein CACDTRQMFF.

As to this clone: This may stem from a read error, because a much larger clone lies one nucleotide away. V usage is TRDV1 and J usage is TRDJ1; D is possibly TRDD2 (5 bases). This CDR3 contains 20 residues. Looked up from germline, CDR1 is TSWWSYY and CDR2 is QGS. The V end was cut by 5 bases, the J end by 2 bases, with 30 bases between. CDR3 amino acids: CALGKPGFPTPVLGTDKLIF. As DNA, the CDR3 is TGTGCTCTTGGGAAACCAGGGTTCCCTACACCTGTACTCGGGACCGATAAACTCATCTTT.

This clone has more than one count but fewer than ten. This could be a read error, since a much larger clone is one nucleotide away. The chain couples TRDV1 to TRDJ1, with D perhaps matching TRDD3 (5 bases). The CDR3 totals 19 residues. Germline V gene lookup returns CDR1 TSWWSYY and CDR2 QGS. The CDR3 protein is CALRERPYRWWGVTDKLIF. The CDR3 DNA follows: TGTGCTCTTAGGGAACGACCTTACCGTTGGTGGGGAGTCACCGATAAACTCATCTTT.

Comment on this clone: Being one base from a much bigger clone, this may be a read error. The V gene is TRDV2, the J gene TRDJ3; 7 nucleotides agree with TRDD3. Per the germline V gene, CDR1 is GEAIGNYY and CDR2 is EKD. The CDR3 is 19 amino acids. V gave up 6 bases and J gave up 0 bases; unmatched junction bases: 13. DNA of the CDR3: TGTGCCTGTAACATCTCTGGGGGCCCGAGCTCCTGGGACACCCGACAGATGTTTTTC. Translating it yields CACNISGGPSSWDTRQMFF.

This clone is large within its sample. The rearrangement joins TRDV2 to TRDJ3; 9 bases align to TRDD3. The CDR3 totals 19 residues. V dropped 0 bases and J dropped 0; count of bases not matched to a gene: 5. CDR1 and CDR2 from the germline V gene are GEAIGNYY and EKD. The CDR3 DNA sequence: TGTGCCTGTGACACCGCGGGGATACGTAGCTCCTGGGACACCCGACAGATGTTTTTC. Translated, it gives CACDTAGIRSSWDTRQMFF.

Remarks on this clone: One base separates it from a far larger clone, so it is likely a read error. The chain carries TRAV38-2/DV8 and TRDJ1, with 9 nucleotides matching TRDD3. V trimming: 2 bases; J trimming: 0 bases; junction bases outside the gene matches: 26. Germline V gene data show CDR1 as TSESDYY and CDR2 as QEAYKQQN. The CDR3 contains 23 residues. The CDR3: CAYRRGLPRHPTGGQRYTDKLIF. DNA for the CDR3: TGTGCTTATAGGAGGGGTCTCCCACGACACCCGACTGGGGGACAGAGGTACACCGATAAACTCATCTTT.

This clone has more than one count but fewer than ten. Given a far larger clone just one base away, this is likely a sequencing read error. The sample carries other DNA sequences with the same CDR3. The chain joins TRDV2 to TRDJ1; 7 bases line up with TRDD3. The CDR3 totals 16 residues. Germline V gene lookup returns CDR1 GEAIGNYY and CDR2 EKD. Here the CDR3 reads CACDTLMGDDTDKLIF. The CDR3 bases are TGTGCCTGTGACACACTGATGGGGGACGACACCGACAAACTCATCTTT.

As for this clone: A read error likely explains this, since a far larger clone differs by one base. This sequence joins TRDV1 and TRDJ1; the match to TRDD3 covers 13 bases. Germline V CDR1 and CDR2: TSWWSYY, QGS. Germline trimming cut 1 base from V and 1 base from J; bases unmatched to any gene: 27. This CDR3 is built from 25 residues. CDR3 nucleotide sequence: TGTGCTCTTGGGGAACCAAGTTTCCCCACTGGGGGATACGTGAGGAGGAGTAACTTCACCGATAAACTCATCTTT. It codes for CALGEPSFPTGGYVRRSNFTDKLIF.

This clone was observed a handful of times. One end of the junction varies from germline; a read error may be responsible. The J gene is TRDJ1, the V gene TRDV3, with 12 bases lining up with TRDD3. The CDR3 totals 18 residues. CDR1 and CDR2 from the germline V gene are TVYSNPD and GDNSRS (reference sequence). CDR3 in DNA: TGTGCCTTCGGGCCTTCATCTACTGGGGGATACTTGAACGATGAACTCATCTTT. It is translated as CAFGPSSTGGYLNDELIF.

Within the sample, this clone is large (0.1 to 1%). The sample carries other DNA sequences with the same CDR3. This chain connects TRDV1 to TRDJ1, with 7 bases matching TRDD3. The CDR3 contains 17 residues. From germline, CDR1 is TSWWSYY and CDR2 QGS. V trimming: 5 bases; J trimming: 2 bases; junction bases outside the gene matches: 14. This chain's CDR3 is CALGNRERPGDTDKLIF. The DNA for the CDR3 is TGTGCTCTTGGGAACAGAGAGAGGCCGGGGGATACCGATAAACTCATCTTT.

This clone was detected only a few times. A far larger clone is just one base off, so this is likely a read error. The same CDR3 arises from other DNA sequences in this sample as well. J is TRDJ3 and V is TRDV2; 11 bases line up with TRDD3. This CDR3 comprises 18 residues. Trimming took 1 base from V and 2 from J; bases not matched to a gene: 3. CDR1 GEAIGNYY and CDR2 EKD come from the germline V gene. The CDR3 region has the DNA TGTGCCTGTGACACTGTACTGGGGGATACCTGGGACACCCGACAGATGTTTTTC. Protein product: CACDTVLGDTWDTRQMFF.

In its sample, this clone is medium-sized. This chain links TRDV2 with TRDJ1, with TRDD3 matching over 8 bases. After removal of 6 bases from V and 3 bases from J, the junction contained 17 bases not matched to a gene. CDR3 length: 17 residues. Germline loops: CDR1 GEAIGNYY, CDR2 EKD. CDR3 sequence (DNA): TGTGCCTGTAGACCCCGGGGGATATACGGACGCGCCGATAAACTCATCTTT. It specifies CACRPRGIYGRADKLIF.

Relative to its sample, this clone is large (0.1 to 1%). The J gene is TRDJ1, the V gene TRDV1, with 12 bases aligning to TRDD3. The CDR3 contains 21 residues. Trimming removed 9 bases from V and 0 bases from J; junction bases left unmatched: 23. Germline V lookup: CDR1 TSWWSYY, CDR2 QGS. The CDR3 spells CALEGAFLPLLGDTDTDKLIF. The CDR3, as DNA: TGTGCTCTGGAGGGGGCCTTCCTACCCTTACTGGGGGATACAGACACCGATAAACTCATCTTT.

As regards this clone: A single base is all that separates this from a far larger clone, so a read error is likely. This chain joins TRDV1 and TRDJ1, with 13 bases identical to TRDD3. This CDR3 contains 24 residues. The V gene's germline CDR1 is TSWWSYY and CDR2 QGS. CDR3: CARGEFTSATGGYAGGGNTDKLIF. CDR3 DNA sequence: TGTGCTCGTGGGGAATTTACTTCGGCTACTGGGGGATACGCTGGGGGGGGGAACACCGATAAACTCATCTTT.

As to this clone: A far larger clone is only one base removed, so a read error is likely. The chain uses TRDV1 and TRDJ1, with 7 bases that match TRDD2. This CDR3 has 24 amino acids. V was clipped by 4 bases and J by 0 bases; unmatched bases: 32. Per the germline V gene, CDR1 is TSWWSYY and CDR2 is QGS. Here the CDR3 reads CALGVNDFLRLVCSRRGYTDKLIF. The CDR3 nucleotides are TGTGCTCTTGGGGTTAATGATTTCCTACGTCTAGTGTGTTCCCGTAGGGGGTACACCGATAAACTCATCTTT.

By sample share, this clone is large. Within the sample, other DNA sequences also encode this same CDR3. The V gene is TRDV2, the J gene TRDJ1; TRDD3 matches at 11 bases. V dropped 0 bases and J dropped 0; count of bases not matched to a gene: 5. From germline, CDR1 is GEAIGNYY and CDR2 EKD. CDR3 length: 17 residues. The CDR3 is CACDTVGGYGYTDKLIF. The DNA for the CDR3 is TGTGCCTGTGACACCGTTGGGGGATACGGATACACCGATAAACTCATCTTT.

Concerning this clone: This is likely an artifact of a read error, given a far larger clone one base away. Other DNA sequences in this sample translate to the same CDR3. This chain connects TRDV1 to TRDJ1; 13 bases fit TRDD3. Looked up from germline, CDR1 is TSWWSYY and CDR2 is QGS. V was clipped by 2 bases and J by 0 bases; unmatched bases: 24. This CDR3 spans 24 amino acids. As DNA, the CDR3 is TGTGCTCTTGGGGAATTTACCTCGGCTACTGGGGGATACGCTGGGGGGGGGAACACCGATAAACTCATCTTT. Its protein is CALGEFTSATGGYAGGGNTDKLIF.